These 20 T cell receptor beta chains were sequenced from one sample in a study of T cell responses to AZD1222 COVID-19 vaccine. Clones were sequenced by immunoSEQ multiplex PCR, and TCRdb holds only the in-frame ones, with some missing. Here the sample spans 100,000 to 130,000 clones, 87% being singletons. Source: peripheral blood, taken 28 days after the second AZD1222 dose. These TCRs come from an adult who received the AZD1222 COVID-19 vaccine.

The chain recombines TRBV27 with TRBJ1-2; TRBD1 matches 7 bases. Trimming at V came to 6 bases and at J to 2 bases, leaving 3 bases not matched to a gene. Per the germline V gene, CDR1 is MNHEY and CDR2 is SMNVEV (reference sequence). The CDR3 is made up of 13 amino acids. In DNA form, the CDR3 reads TGTGCCAGCAGATTGGGACAGAACTATGGCTACACCTTC. Its translation is CASRLGQNYGYTF.

The chain uses TRBV15 and TRBJ2-7; tentative D call: TRBD1 (6 bases). Looked up from germline, CDR1 is LNHNV and CDR2 is YYDKDF (reference sequence). This CDR3 region has 15 residues. Trimming cost V 2 bases and J 0 bases, with 11 bases left between them. This chain's CDR3 is CATSRQGLFSYEQYF. The CDR3 bases are TGTGCCACCAGCAGACAGGGGCTATTCTCCTACGAGCAGTACTTC.

The genes are TRBV5-4 and TRBJ1-2, with TRBD1 matching over 8 bases. CDR1 SGHNT and CDR2 YYREEE come from the germline V gene (reference sequence). This CDR3 contains 15 residues. Trimming cost V 4 bases and J 5 bases; bases outside gene matches: 10. CDR3 in amino acids: CASSRLDRAVYGYTF. The CDR3, as DNA: TGTGCCAGCAGCCGGCTGGACAGGGCCGTATATGGCTACACCTTC.

As to this clone: The sample contains more than one DNA sequence encoding this CDR3. This rearrangement joins TRBV19 to TRBJ2-2, with TRBD1 matching 8 bases. The CDR3 consists of 16 residues. Trimming at V came to 4 bases and at J to 4 bases, leaving 8 bases not matched to a gene. Germline CDR1 LNHDA, CDR2 SQIVND (reference sequence). The CDR3 loop reads CASSRGQGAGTGELFF. The CDR3 DNA reads TGTGCCAGTAGTAGAGGGCAGGGGGCGGGCACCGGGGAGCTGTTTTTT.

The count of this clone is one. This chain uses TRBV18 with TRBJ2-3; the D gene is possibly TRBD1 (5 bases). V was clipped by 5 bases and J by 2 bases, with 11 bases between them. This CDR3 contains 14 residues. Germline V CDR1 and CDR2: KGHSH, LQKENI. Here the CDR3 reads CASSSDRFTDTQYF. The CDR3 DNA is TGTGCCAGCTCATCCGACAGATTCACAGATACGCAGTATTTT.

The gene calls are TRBV7-6 and TRBJ1-5; a weak D match, TRBD1 (5 bases). V lost 1 base to trimming and J lost 3 bases, with 13 bases between them. The CDR3 loop spans 16 amino acids. Germline values: CDR1 SGHVS, CDR2 FNYEAQ. The CDR3 DNA reads as TGTGCCAGCAGCTTAGGTTCGGGACTTAACAATCAGCCCCAGCATTTT. Translation gives CASSLGSGLNNQPQHF.

The chain couples TRBV19 to TRBJ1-5; tentative D call: TRBD1 (5 bases). V was shortened by 9 bases and J by 7 bases, with 13 bases between the two germline ends. The CDR3 consists of 12 residues. Germline loops: CDR1 LNHDA, CDR2 SQIVND (reference sequence). This chain's CDR3 is CASRDPTQPQHF. CDR3 coding DNA: TGTGCCAGCCGGGACCCCACCCAGCCCCAGCATTTT.

The J gene is TRBJ1-1, the V gene TRBV6-4, with D maybe TRBD1 (6 bases). Germline V gene lookup returns CDR1 MRHNA and CDR2 SNTAGT. The CDR3 runs to 15 residues. V was trimmed by 6 bases and J by 1 base, leaving 15 bases between them. DNA for the CDR3: TGTGCCAGCAGCCGGGACACTACAGGGAACACTGAAGCTTTCTTT. Translated, it gives CASSRDTTGNTEAFF.

The chain combines TRBV7-9 with TRBJ2-5, with D maybe TRBD1 (6 bases). This CDR3 is built from 12 residues. V was clipped by 0 bases and J by 13 bases, with 12 bases between them. Looked up from germline, CDR1 is SEHNR and CDR2 is FQNEAQ (reference sequence). The CDR3 is CASSLATGSAYF. CDR3 in DNA: TGTGCCAGCAGCTTAGCTACAGGGTCCGCGTACTTC.

CDR3: CASRPGTQTVEQYF. The DNA of the CDR3 is TGTGCCAGCAGGCCCGGGACCCAGACCGTCGAGCAGTACTTC. The rearrangement links TRBV2 to TRBJ2-7; D possibly matches TRBD1 or TRBD2 (5 bases each). The V gene's germline CDR1 is SNHLY and CDR2 FYNNEI. The CDR3 is 14 amino acids. V was pared by 6 bases and J by 6 bases, with 18 bases between.

V is TRBV6-5 and J is TRBJ1-5; no firm D call. The length of the CDR3 is 15 residues. Germline CDR1 MNHEY, CDR2 SVGAGI. The germline V and J ends were trimmed by 5 bases and 6 bases, with 17 bases remaining between them. The CDR3 DNA reads TGTGCCAGCAGTAGTTTGAGGGTAGAGGGTCAGCCCCAGCATTTT. It encodes CASSSLRVEGQPQHF.

This clone was seen only once. The chain combines TRBV5-1 with TRBJ1-4, with 7 positions matching TRBD1. Losses at the gene ends were 4 bases for V and 5 bases for J; bases not matched to a gene: 8. The CDR3 has 15 residues. Per germline, CDR1 SGHRS and CDR2 YFSETQ. As DNA, the CDR3 is TGCGCCAGCAGCAAAGCCGGGACAGCGAATGAAAAACTGTTTTTT. Translation: CASSKAGTANEKLFF.

The chain recombines TRBV3-1 (or the pseudogene TRBV3-2) with TRBJ2-1; the D is unclear. With 4 bases removed from V and 5 bases from J, the gap between germline ends came to 6 bases. Germline V gene sequence: CDR1 LGHDT, CDR2 YNNKEL (reference sequence). CDR3 length: 12 residues. The chain's CDR3 is CASSLNHNEQFF. CDR3 nucleotides: TGTGCCAGCAGCCTAAACCACAATGAGCAGTTCTTC.

This clone was detected a few times. The rearrangement links TRBV19 to TRBJ1-1; unclear D gene. This CDR3 comprises 13 residues. CDR1 and CDR2 from the germline V gene are LNHDA and SQIVND (reference sequence). Trimming took 1 base from V and 5 from J, leaving 8 bases between them. CDR3: CASSIVEGTEAFF. The CDR3 DNA reads TGTGCCAGTAGTATAGTTGAAGGGACTGAAGCTTTCTTT.

The CDR3 DNA reads as TGCAGTGCTAGTCGGACTAGCGGGGGGGCCGCCTGTGAGCAGTTCTTC. Its protein product is CSASRTSGGAACEQFF. The V call is TRBV20-1, the J call TRBJ2-1; 15 positions match TRBD2. The germline gives CDR1 DFQATT, CDR2 SNEGSKA (reference sequence). V gave up 3 bases and J gave up 9 bases; unmatched junction bases: 9. The CDR3 runs 16 residues.

For this clone: The sample holds other DNA sequences that translate to the same CDR3. The V call is TRBV7-2, the J call TRBJ2-1; 8 positions agree with TRBD1. CDR3 length: 15 amino acids. With V trimmed by 1 base and J by 3 bases, 2 bases remained unmatched. Germline values: CDR1 SGHTA, CDR2 FQGNSA. CDR3: CASSLDRGSYNEQFF. The CDR3, as DNA: TGTGCCAGCAGCTTAGACAGGGGGAGCTACAATGAGCAGTTCTTC.

This clone was picked up a small number of times. This sequence joins TRBV2 and TRBJ1-6; D unresolved. The V end lost 5 bases, the J end lost 7 bases, and 15 bases lay between the germline ends. Germline V lookup: CDR1 SNHLY, CDR2 FYNNEI. CDR3 length equals 15 residues. The CDR3 spells CASSSRTAANSPLHF. Here the CDR3 DNA reads TGTGCCAGCAGTAGCCGGACGGCTGCCAATTCACCCCTCCACTTT.

This clone is labeled medium-sized. CDR3 coding DNA: TGCGCCAGCAGCTGGACAGGTACCTCCTACGAGCAGTACTTC. It encodes CASSWTGTSYEQYF. This chain uses TRBV5-1 with TRBJ2-7, with 7 bases aligning to TRBD1. This CDR3 contains 14 residues. With 3 bases clipped from V and 0 bases from J, the junction kept 3 bases outside the gene matches. Germline V gives CDR1 SGHRS, CDR2 YFSETQ.

V and J are TRBV2 and TRBJ2-5; D may be TRBD1 (5 bases). Germline-derived CDR1 and CDR2 are SNHLY and FYNNEI. The CDR3 covers 14 residues. V lost 6 bases, J lost 2 bases, and 13 bases lay in between. CDR3 nucleotides: TGTGCCAGCAGCGTCGCTAGGGGACAAGAGACCCAGTACTTC. It is translated as CASSVARGQETQYF.

The V call is TRBV27, the J call TRBJ2-3; D perhaps matches TRBD2 (6 bases). V lost 6 bases, J lost 10 bases, and 11 bases lay in between. The CDR3 extends over 11 amino acids. Germline loops: CDR1 MNHEY, CDR2 SMNVEV (reference sequence). CDR3 nucleotides: TGTGCCAGCAGGGTAGCGGCTGCGCAGTATTTT. Residues: CASRVAAAQYF.